This is a list of T cell receptor beta chains from one sample in a study of radiotherapy plus CTLA-4 blockade in lung cancer. Profiled with immunoSEQ multiplex PCR; TCRdb holds only in-frame clones, not every one. There are around 86,000 clones in the sample; around 86% occur only once, and 0.65% to 0.95% lies in the top ten. The material was peripheral blood, obtained from a patient treated with radiotherapy plus ipilimumab. Receptors were obtained from a human donor with non-small cell lung cancer who had stable disease on radiotherapy plus ipilimumab. The CDR3 runs from the conserved cysteine through the conserved F or W. The order of the fields is D gene, V gene, J gene, clone size, CDR3 DNA, CDR3 protein. The D gene is left open where the match is weak. The size field is filled for only some rows; it gives once, few, many or a size class.

D gene: NA; V gene: TRBV5-4; J gene: TRBJ1-6; clone size: NA; CDR3 DNA: TGTGCCAGCAGCTCCCCGGGGGATTCACCCCTCCACTTT; CDR3 protein: CASSSPGDSPLHF
D gene: NA; V gene: TRBV19; J gene: TRBJ2-3; clone size: NA; CDR3 DNA: TGTGCCAGTAGGGCGGATCCCACAGATACGCAGTATTTT; CDR3 protein: CASRADPTDTQYF
D gene: NA; V gene: TRBV14; J gene: TRBJ1-6; clone size: once; CDR3 DNA: TGTGCCAGCAGCCAGGCAGGGAGCTCCTATAATTCACCCCTCCACTTT; CDR3 protein: CASSQAGSSYNSPLHF
D gene: NA; V gene: TRBV19; J gene: TRBJ1-6; clone size: NA; CDR3 DNA: TGTGCCAGTAGACCCGGGGCGCTCGTAAATTCACCCCTCCACTTT; CDR3 protein: CASRPGALVNSPLHF
D gene: TRBD1; V gene: TRBV11-3; J gene: TRBJ2-3; clone size: NA; CDR3 DNA: TGTGCCAGCAGCTCGGGACAGGGGGTCGCAGATACGCAGTATTTT; CDR3 protein: CASSSGQGVADTQYF
D gene: TRBD1; V gene: TRBV6-5; J gene: TRBJ1-2; clone size: NA; CDR3 DNA: TGTGCCAGCAGTTACGTCCGCACAGGGGGAGGTTATGGCTACACCTTC; CDR3 protein: CASSYVRTGGGYGYTF
D gene: NA; V gene: TRBV15; J gene: TRBJ1-4; clone size: NA; CDR3 DNA: TGTGCCACCAGCAGAGATATACAGAATGAAAAACTGTTTTTT; CDR3 protein: CATSRDIQNEKLFF
D gene: NA; V gene: TRBV18; J gene: TRBJ2-3; clone size: few; CDR3 DNA: TGTGCCAGCTCACCCATTTCAGGGGGGGTAAGCACAGATACGCAGTATTTT; CDR3 protein: CASSPISGGVSTDTQYF
D gene: NA; V gene: TRBV18; J gene: TRBJ2-7; clone size: NA; CDR3 DNA: TGTGCCAGCTCACCATACGGATCCTACGAGCAGTACTTC; CDR3 protein: CASSPYGSYEQYF
D gene: TRBD1; V gene: TRBV28; J gene: TRBJ2-3; clone size: NA; CDR3 DNA: TGTGCCAGCAGCCCCGTAGGGGGCCTAGATACGCAGTATTTT; CDR3 protein: CASSPVGGLDTQYF
D gene: NA; V gene: TRBV2; J gene: TRBJ2-2; clone size: NA; CDR3 DNA: TGTGCCAGCGGACTACAGGGGAACACCGGGGAGCTGTTTTTT; CDR3 protein: CASGLQGNTGELFF
D gene: TRBD1; V gene: TRBV10-2; J gene: TRBJ2-7; clone size: NA; CDR3 DNA: TGCGCCAGCAGTGTCCAGGGGGCCAAGTCCTACGAGCAGTACTTC; CDR3 protein: CASSVQGAKSYEQYF
D gene: NA; V gene: TRBV18; J gene: TRBJ2-7; clone size: NA; CDR3 DNA: TGTGCCAGCTCACCACTGGGCTCATCTGACGAGCAGTACTTC; CDR3 protein: CASSPLGSSDEQYF
D gene: NA; V gene: TRBV30; J gene: TRBJ2-7; clone size: NA; CDR3 DNA: TGTGCCTGGAGCCTGGTGCGGCTAGACGAGCAGTACTTC; CDR3 protein: CAWSLVRLDEQYF
D gene: NA; V gene: TRBV2; J gene: TRBJ1-4; clone size: NA; CDR3 DNA: TGTGCCAGCAGTGCGACATCAACTAATGAAAAACTGTTTTTT; CDR3 protein: CASSATSTNEKLFF
D gene: NA; V gene: TRBV7-9; J gene: TRBJ2-2; clone size: NA; CDR3 DNA: TGTGCCAGCAGCCCGAAAGGGATTAGTGCGAACACCGGGGAGCTGTTTTTT; CDR3 protein: CASSPKGISANTGELFF
D gene: TRBD1; V gene: TRBV2; J gene: TRBJ2-7; clone size: NA; CDR3 DNA: TGTGCCAGCAGCCTCCGGGACAGGGTTGGCGAGCAGTACTTC; CDR3 protein: CASSLRDRVGEQYF
D gene: TRBD1; V gene: TRBV19; J gene: TRBJ1-5; clone size: NA; CDR3 DNA: TGTGCCAGTAGTATTGGGGGGACAGGGTCCAGCAATCAGCCCCAGCATTTT; CDR3 protein: CASSIGGTGSSNQPQHF
D gene: TRBD2; V gene: TRBV5-1; J gene: TRBJ2-1; clone size: NA; CDR3 DNA: TGCGCCAGCAGCACTACTAGCGGGAGCTCCTACAATGAGCAGTTCTTC; CDR3 protein: CASSTTSGSSYNEQFF
D gene: NA; V gene: TRBV19; J gene: TRBJ1-1; clone size: NA; CDR3 DNA: TGTGCCAGTAGTCCGACGACGGCCATGAACACTGAAGCTTTCTTT; CDR3 protein: CASSPTTAMNTEAFF
D gene: TRBD1; V gene: TRBV6-5; J gene: TRBJ2-3; clone size: once; CDR3 DNA: TGTGCCAGCAGCTACGCAGGGGGCGATGAAGATACGCAGTATTTT; CDR3 protein: CASSYAGGDEDTQYF
D gene: NA; V gene: TRBV28; J gene: TRBJ2-3; clone size: NA; CDR3 DNA: TGTGCCAGCAGTCGACAGGTCCCGGATACGCAGTATTTT; CDR3 protein: CASSRQVPDTQYF
D gene: NA; V gene: TRBV5-1; J gene: TRBJ1-5; clone size: NA; CDR3 DNA: TGCGCCAGCAGCAGTGGTTGGGAGGGTAATCAGCCCCAGCATTTT; CDR3 protein: CASSSGWEGNQPQHF
D gene: NA; V gene: TRBV27; J gene: TRBJ2-3; clone size: NA; CDR3 DNA: TGTGCCAGCAGTATGACCGGGACAAGGGCGGATACGCAGTATTTT; CDR3 protein: CASSMTGTRADTQYF
D gene: TRBD2; V gene: TRBV5-4; J gene: TRBJ2-1; clone size: NA; CDR3 DNA: TGTGCCAGCAGCTTGGCGGGACTAGCCCACAATGAGCAGTTCTTC; CDR3 protein: CASSLAGLAHNEQFF
D gene: TRBD1; V gene: TRBV28; J gene: TRBJ2-7; clone size: NA; CDR3 DNA: TGTGCCAGCAGTCTGACAGGGGGCTACGAGCAGTACTTC; CDR3 protein: CASSLTGGYEQYF
D gene: TRBD2; V gene: TRBV11-2; J gene: TRBJ2-2; clone size: few; CDR3 DNA: TGTGCCAGCAGCTTCAGAAGGCGGGAGTGGGAGGCCGGGGAGCTGTTTTTT; CDR3 protein: CASSFRRREWEAGELFF